Listed below are T cell receptor beta chains from one sample, sequenced in a study of shared clonotypes between healthy human individuals. This table comes from immunoSEQ multiplex PCR, and its TCRdb copy is limited to in-frame clones, with some not included. Among approximately 2,000,000 clones listed, around 93% were seen once. The sample consisted of naive CD4+ T cells from PBMCs. These receptors originate from a man younger than 35 in good health. Some clones in this sample may be carry-over from other donors' samples. Both conserved end residues are part of each CDR3. The order of the fields is J gene, clone size, V gene, D gene, CDR3 DNA, CDR3 protein. D genes are given only for firm matches. The size of a clone is reported for some rows only, either as once, few or many, or as a class for expanded clones.

TRBJ1-1,.,TRBV5-1,.,TGCGCCAGCAGCTCCGCGGGGGAATACACTGAAGCTTTCTTT,CASSSAGEYTEAFF
TRBJ2-2,.,TRBV25-1,.,TGTGCCAGCAGCGACCGACAGGTCGGGGAGCTGTTTTTT,CASSDRQVGELFF
TRBJ1-5,once,TRBV28,.,TGTGCCAGCAGTCCTCCCCGACAGGCATATAGCAATCAGCCCCAGCATTTT,CASSPPRQAYSNQPQHF
TRBJ1-4,.,TRBV19,.,TGTGCCAGTAGTACCCGGACGATCGGGGCCACCGAAAAACTGTTTTTT,CASSTRTIGATEKLFF
TRBJ1-6,.,TRBV11-2,.,TGTGCCAGCAGCTTACGTCAGGGAGATTCACCCCTCCACTTT,CASSLRQGDSPLHF
TRBJ1-1,.,TRBV29-1,.,TGCAGCGTTGGTTTCCGGGGAACGAACACTGAAGCTTTCTTT,CSVGFRGTNTEAFF
TRBJ1-4,.,TRBV5-6,.,TGTGCCAGCAGCTTGGCGACAGAGGGGTCGCGAAAACTGTTTTTT,CASSLATEGSRKLFF
TRBJ2-3,.,TRBV7-2,.,TGTGCCAGCAGCTTTTGGGGACGGGATACGCAGTATTTT,CASSFWGRDTQYF
TRBJ2-7,.,TRBV9,.,TGTGCCAGCAGCGTACGTGCCGCTTCTCAGATGGGCGAGCAGTACTTC,CASSVRAASQMGEQYF
TRBJ1-2,.,TRBV27,.,TGTGCCAGCAGTTCTACAGCCTTCGGATTTAACTATGGCTACACCTTC,CASSSTAFGFNYGYTF
TRBJ1-2,.,TRBV10-3,TRBD1,TGTGCCATCAGTGAGTCTCCGGGACAGAGCTATGGCTACACCTTC,CAISESPGQSYGYTF
TRBJ2-1,.,TRBV10-3,TRBD2,TGTGCCATCAGTCGGACCCCTGTGGGGGGGAATGAGCAGTTCTTC,CAISRTPVGGNEQFF
TRBJ1-2,.,TRBV5-5,.,TGTGCCAGCAGCATGGGCGCTAACTATGGCTACACCTTC,CASSMGANYGYTF
TRBJ2-1,.,TRBV6-5,.,TGTGCCAGCAGTTCGGAGATAATGAATGAGCAGTTCTTC,CASSSEIMNEQFF
TRBJ2-7,.,TRBV7-9,.,TGTGCCACCGCCGGGCGGGGAAACACCTACGAGCAGTACTTC,CATAGRGNTYEQYF
TRBJ2-7,.,TRBV19,.,TGTGCCAGTAGTCGGACTATTGGGCCTTACGAGCAGTACTTC,CASSRTIGPYEQYF
TRBJ1-1,.,TRBV9,.,TGTGCCAGCAGCGTATTGGCAGCAGGTATCTCTGAAGCTTTCTTT,CASSVLAAGISEAFF
TRBJ2-7,.,TRBV5-4,.,TGTGCCAGCAGCAAGGCGGACCCGCCCTACGAGCAGTACTTC,CASSKADPPYEQYF
TRBJ2-7,.,TRBV27,TRBD1,TGTGCCAGCAGTACCCGGGACAGGGGAGTTACTTGGCAGTACTTC,CASSTRDRGVTWQYF
TRBJ1-2,.,TRBV28,TRBD1,TGTGCCAGCAGTTTGGATCAGGGGGGCAGTGGCTATGGCTACACCTTC,CASSLDQGGSGYGYTF
TRBJ1-2,.,TRBV29-1,TRBD1,TGCAGCGTTGAGTTCCCCCGGGACAGCTATGGCTACACCTTC,CSVEFPRDSYGYTF
TRBJ1-3,.,TRBV6-5,TRBD1,TGTGCCAGCAATCCGGGACAGGGATATGGAAACACCATATATTTT,CASNPGQGYGNTIYF
TRBJ2-5,.,TRBV5-6,.,TGTGCCAGCAGCTGGAGGCCAGAGGTCCCCCAAGAGACCCAGTACTTC,CASSWRPEVPQETQYF
TRBJ1-2,.,TRBV11-2,.,TGTGCCAGCAGCTTAGCACGCTATGGCTACACCTTC,CASSLARYGYTF
TRBJ1-2,.,TRBV5-1,.,TGCGCCAGCAGCTTGGATCCCAGTCATAACTATGGCTACACCTTC,CASSLDPSHNYGYTF
TRBJ2-1,.,TRBV2,TRBD2,TGTGCCAGCAGTGAAGCTAAGGCTAGCGGATACAATGAGCAGTTCTTC,CASSEAKASGYNEQFF
TRBJ2-4,.,TRBV5-6,.,TGTGCCAGCAAGGAACGGACATCCCTAGGCAAAAACATTCAGTACTTC,CASKERTSLGKNIQYF
TRBJ2-2,.,TRBV27,TRBD1,TGTGCCAGCAGCGCGAGACCGGGACAGGGGGACACCGGGGAGCTGTTTTTT,CASSARPGQGDTGELFF
TRBJ1-3,.,TRBV10-2,.,TGCGCCAGCCACTCCGGCTCTGGAAACACCATATATTTT,CASHSGSGNTIYF
TRBJ2-7,.,TRBV11-2,.,TGTGCCAGCAGCCCAGGGGTCGGCTACTCCTACGAGCAGTACTTC,CASSPGVGYSYEQYF
TRBJ1-2,.,TRBV19,.,TGTGCCAGTAGTATTGGGGGGGACGATGGCTACACCTTC,CASSIGGDDGYTF
TRBJ1-5,.,TRBV2,TRBD1,TGTGCCAGCAGTGTGGAAGGGGGCGGTAATCAGCCCCAGCATTTT,CASSVEGGGNQPQHF
TRBJ2-7,.,TRBV4-2,.,TGTGCCAGCAGCCAAGAAGCCCGGGCCTCCTACGAGCAGTACTTC,CASSQEARASYEQYF
TRBJ2-1,.,TRBV7-6,.,TGTGCCAGCAGCCCCAATGATTACAATGAGCAGTTCTTC,CASSPNDYNEQFF
TRBJ2-1,.,TRBV28,TRBD2,TGTGCCAGCCGCAGTTTATGGCCTAGCGGGAACTACAATGAGCAGTTCTTC,CASRSLWPSGNYNEQFF
TRBJ2-1,.,TRBV6-1,.,TGTGCCAGCACCCTTTACAATGAGCAGTTCTTC,CASTLYNEQFF
TRBJ1-1,.,TRBV5-6,TRBD1,TGTGCCAGCAGCTCCGCGACAGGGGGAAGTGGTATTGACACTGAAGCTTTCTTT,CASSSATGGSGIDTEAFF
TRBJ2-2,.,TRBV10-3,TRBD1,TGTGCCATCAGAGGACAGGGAAACACCGGGGAGCTGTTTTTT,CAIRGQGNTGELFF
TRBJ1-1,.,TRBV11-2,.,TGTGCCAGCAGCTTAGATCGGATTGAAGCTTTCTTT,CASSLDRIEAFF
TRBJ2-4,.,TRBV11-3,TRBD2,TGTGCCAGCAGATACACTAGCGGCAAAAACATTCAGTACTTC,CASRYTSGKNIQYF
TRBJ2-2,.,TRBV9,.,TGTGCCAGCAGCGTACAGATCACCGGGGAGCTGTTTTTT,CASSVQITGELFF
TRBJ2-1,.,TRBV19,TRBD1,TGTGCCAGTAAGAACAGGGGGTTAGTCTCCTACAATGAGCAGTTCTTC,CASKNRGLVSYNEQFF
TRBJ2-7,.,TRBV15,.,TGTGCCACCAGCAGAGTGGGGGGCGACTCCTACGAGCAGTACTTC,CATSRVGGDSYEQYF
TRBJ1-2,.,TRBV11-2,.,TGTGCCAGCAGCTTTCCGGGGCAGACGTTAACCTCCAACTATGGCTACACCTTC,CASSFPGQTLTSNYGYTF
TRBJ1-5,.,TRBV2,TRBD1,TGTGCCAGCTTGAGGCCCGGGGACAGTCCCAATCAGCCCCAGCATTTT,CASLRPGDSPNQPQHF
TRBJ1-3,.,TRBV28,TRBD1,TGTGCCAGCAGACTCCCGGGACAGGCAGCTGGAAACACCATATATTTT,CASRLPGQAAGNTIYF
TRBJ1-1,.,TRBV14,.,TGTGCCAGCAGCCTATACGGAGGGACTGAAGCTTTCTTT,CASSLYGGTEAFF
TRBJ2-3,.,TRBV7-2,.,TGTGCCAGCAGCTTATGGAGAGGGAACACAGATACGCAGTATTTT,CASSLWRGNTDTQYF
TRBJ1-5,.,TRBV2,.,TGTGCCAGCAGTGTTGGGATTCGGAATCAGCCCCAGCATTTT,CASSVGIRNQPQHF
TRBJ1-2,.,TRBV2,.,TGTGCCAGCATCGTTGGCCTGGGGTATGGCTACACCTTC,CASIVGLGYGYTF
TRBJ2-1,.,TRBV11-3,.,TGTGCCAGCAGCTCACCCGACAGCTACAATGAGCAGTTCTTC,CASSSPDSYNEQFF
TRBJ2-2,.,TRBV28,.,TGTGCCAGCAGTTGGGTCCGAGACGGAAACACCGGGGAGCTGTTTTTT,CASSWVRDGNTGELFF
TRBJ2-7,.,TRBV9,.,TGTGCCAGCAGCCAGACAGGAGGGGTTATTGACGAGCAGTACTTC,CASSQTGGVIDEQYF
TRBJ2-2,.,TRBV19,.,TGTGCCAGTAGTCTGGGCCCACGACCCGGGGAGCTGTTTTTT,CASSLGPRPGELFF
TRBJ1-1,few,TRBV28,.,TGTGCCAGCAGACGCCCCCCCGGGTCAGGCACTGAAGCTTTCTTT,CASRRPPGSGTEAFF
TRBJ2-1,.,TRBV28,TRBD2,TGTGCCAGCAGTTTAAGCCCGAGCGGGGGGGGCTACAATGAGCAGTTCTTC,CASSLSPSGGGYNEQFF
TRBJ2-6,.,TRBV9,TRBD1,TGTGCCAGCAGCCCAGACAGGGCTATTAAGTCTGGGGCCAACGTCCTGACTTTC,CASSPDRAIKSGANVLTF